This T cell receptor beta chain was observed in a study of cytomegalovirus exposure and HLA in healthy donors. Germline assignment: CDR1 SNHLY and CDR2 FYNNEI. J was trimmed by 3 bases and V by 7 bases; bases with no gene match: 5. The length of the CDR3 is 14 residues. Data came from immunoSEQ multiplex PCR; TCRdb stores just in-frame clones and leaves some out. The data contain over 150,000 clones, about 90% of them singletons. The TCR originated in a woman under 30 in good health and CMV-seropositive. The sequencing input was PBMCs. The rearrangement joins TRBV2 to TRBJ2-5; 10 bases map to TRBD2. CDR3 amino acids: CASNSGTSEETQYF. CDR3 in DNA: TGTGCCAGCAACTCGGGGACTAGCGAAGAGACCCAGTACTTC.